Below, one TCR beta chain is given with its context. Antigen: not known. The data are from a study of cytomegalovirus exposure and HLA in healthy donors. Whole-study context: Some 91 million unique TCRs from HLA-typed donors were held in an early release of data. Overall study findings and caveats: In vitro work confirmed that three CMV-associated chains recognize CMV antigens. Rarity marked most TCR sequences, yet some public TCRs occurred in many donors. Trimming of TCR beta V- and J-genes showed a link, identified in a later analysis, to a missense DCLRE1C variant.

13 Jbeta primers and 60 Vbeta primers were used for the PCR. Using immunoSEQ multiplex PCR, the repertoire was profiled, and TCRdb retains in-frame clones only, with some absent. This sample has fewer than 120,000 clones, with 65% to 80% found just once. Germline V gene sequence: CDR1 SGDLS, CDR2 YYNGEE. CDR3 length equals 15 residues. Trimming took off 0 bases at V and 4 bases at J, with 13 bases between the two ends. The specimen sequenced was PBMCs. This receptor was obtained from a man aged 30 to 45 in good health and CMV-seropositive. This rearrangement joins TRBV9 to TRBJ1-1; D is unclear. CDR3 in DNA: TGTGCCAGCAGCGTAGCTGAGAGCCCTATCACTGAAGCTTTCTTT. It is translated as CASSVAESPITEAFF.